The present T cell receptor beta chain was sequenced within a study of T cell responses to AZD1222 COVID-19 vaccine. Notes on the study in general: Increases in Spike-specific TCR breadth and depth were seen after two AZD1222 doses. Most donors were white British, females outnumbered males, and clonal diversity was possibly underestimated. CD4 TCRs linked to vaccination spanned spike, dominating at 160-218 and 743-854.

V was pared by 3 bases and J by 2 bases, with 11 bases between. The CDR3 is made up of 14 amino acids. Germline lookup yields CDR1 LNHDA and CDR2 SQIVND (reference sequence). The table came from immunoSEQ multiplex PCR; TCRdb's copy has only in-frame clones and leaves some out. This sample has about 150,000 clones, with more than 80% found just once. Turning to this clone: Its antigen is unidentified.

Sequenced material: peripheral blood, taken 28 days after the second dose of the MenACWY control vaccine. The clonotype comes from an adult who received the MenACWY meningococcal vaccine as a control. The chain has TRBV19 and TRBJ2-7; D not certain. The CDR3 bases are TGTGCCAGTAGTATGGCTACGGCCCCCTACGAGCAGTACTTC. It is translated as CASSMATAPYEQYF.